The clone carrying this TCR beta chain has only one observation. The antigen is undetermined. Conventional CD4 T cells were sorted as CD4+CD127+ cells. TCRdb's table, derived via immunoSEQ multiplex PCR, lists solely in-frame clones and lacks some. The sample records some 25,000 clones, about 95% being singletons. The entry originates in a study of B cell selection in AIRE deficiency. Study-wide results and caveats: Healthy donors alone shared 31.6% of fewer than 4,000 Treg sequences; patients alone approximately 9%.

The CDR3 runs 14 residues. The genes are TRBV21-1 and TRBJ2-3; TRBD2, the D gene given by the table, was not confirmed from the DNA. TRBV21-1 is listed as a pseudogene. Sequenced sample: CD4+CD127+ conventional T cells sorted from PBMCs. This TCR was sampled from a human donor in good health. In DNA, the CDR3 is TGTGCCCCCCCAAGAGAGGAGAACCCAGATACGCAGTATTTT. Translated: CAPPREENPDTQYF.